This is a list of T cell receptor beta chains from one sample in a study of CD8+CD57+ T cells in acquired aplastic anemia. TCRdb independently ran MiXCR on the reads; one entry per CDR3 protein. The sample has 190,000 or so distinct CDR3 sequences; over 60% are singletons. Sequenced: sorted CD4+, CD8+, or CD8+CD57+ T cells (not recorded which) from PBMCs. The source is a human donor in good health. CDR3s include the opening cysteine and the closing phenylalanine or tryptophan. Fields, in order: J gene, V gene, D gene, clone size, CDR3 DNA, CDR3 protein. A D gene is named only where the DNA matches it firmly. Size tells how often a clone was seen (once, few, many) or the class of an expanded clone, and some rows leave it out.

J: TRBJ2-5
V: TRBV9
D: TRBD2
size: many
DNA: TGTGCCAGCAGCGTAGCACTAGCGGGGTCGGAGACCCAGTACTTC
CDR3: CASSVALAGSETQYF

J: TRBJ1-4
V: TRBV9
D: TRBD1
size: NA
DNA: TGTGCCAGCAGCTCGGACAGGGCTGATGAAAAACTGTTTTTT
CDR3: CASSSDRADEKLFF

J: TRBJ1-2
V: TRBV29-1
D: NA
size: NA
DNA: TGCAGCGTTGAAGACAGCTATGCTGGCTACACCTTC
CDR3: CSVEDSYAGYTF

J: TRBJ1-1
V: TRBV20-1
D: NA
size: NA
DNA: TGCAGTGCTAGTCCGGGCACTGAAGCTTTCTTT
CDR3: CSASPGTEAFF

J: TRBJ1-2
V: TRBV25-1
D: TRBD1
size: NA
DNA: TGTGCCAGCAGTGAATGGGCAGGGGGCTTTTATGGCTACACCTTC
CDR3: CASSEWAGGFYGYTF

J: TRBJ2-7
V: TRBV7-8
D: TRBD1
size: many
DNA: TGTGCCAGCAGCGACTCGACAGGGTCAGGGGGTGTGGGGATCTACGAGCAGTACTTC
CDR3: CASSDSTGSGGVGIYEQYF

J: TRBJ1-2
V: TRBV7-9
D: NA
size: many
DNA: TGTGCCAGCAGCCCTGAGAATTTCTATGGCTACACCTTC
CDR3: CASSPENFYGYTF

J: TRBJ2-3
V: TRBV20-1
D: NA
size: NA
DNA: TGCAGTGCTAGTCTGAGCACAGATACGCAGTATTTT
CDR3: CSASLSTDTQYF

J: TRBJ2-1
V: TRBV29-1
D: TRBD2
size: NA
DNA: TGCAGCCCCGAGGGGGCGGGGGGGCTCAATGAGCAGTTCTTC
CDR3: CSPEGAGGLNEQFF

J: TRBJ1-1
V: TRBV9
D: NA
size: few
DNA: TGTGCCAGCAGCTCCGGGGGGACCGACCTCGATGAAGCTTTCTTT
CDR3: CASSSGGTDLDEAFF

J: TRBJ2-5
V: TRBV20-1
D: NA
size: NA
DNA: TGCAGTGCTAGACCCCATAAAGCGGGACAGGAGACCCAGTACTTC
CDR3: CSARPHKAGQETQYF

J: TRBJ1-5
V: TRBV25-1
D: TRBD1
size: few
DNA: TGTGCCAGCAGTGATTCCGGGACAGGGACTCTCGGGAGCAATCAGCCCCAGCATTTT
CDR3: CASSDSGTGTLGSNQPQHF